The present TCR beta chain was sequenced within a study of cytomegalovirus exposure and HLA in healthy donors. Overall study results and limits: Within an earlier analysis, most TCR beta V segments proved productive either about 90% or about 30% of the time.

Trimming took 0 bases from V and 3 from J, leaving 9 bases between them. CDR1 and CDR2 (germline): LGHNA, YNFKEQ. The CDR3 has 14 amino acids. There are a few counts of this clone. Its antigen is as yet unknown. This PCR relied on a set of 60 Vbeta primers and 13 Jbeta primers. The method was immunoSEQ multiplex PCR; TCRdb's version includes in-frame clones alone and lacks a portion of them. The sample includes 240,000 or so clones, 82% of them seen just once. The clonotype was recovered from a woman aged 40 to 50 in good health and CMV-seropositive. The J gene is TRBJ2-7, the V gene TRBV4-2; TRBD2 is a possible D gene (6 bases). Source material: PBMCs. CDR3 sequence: CASSQDRSGYEQYF. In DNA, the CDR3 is TGTGCCAGCAGCCAAGATCGTAGCGGCTACGAGCAGTACTTC.